This T cell receptor beta chain was observed in a study of radiotherapy plus CTLA-4 blockade in lung cancer. On the study more broadly: Objective responses were observed in approximately 20% of patients, and disease control was achieved by approximately 34%. General study results and limits: There was expansion of tumor-derived TCR clones in blood after radiotherapy plus ipilimumab.

The length of the CDR3 is 16 residues. The V gene end was trimmed by 5 bases and the J gene end by 8 bases; junction bases not matched to a gene: 11. CDR1 and CDR2 (germline): SQVTM, ANQGSEA. Enrolled patients, whose metastatic non-small-cell lung cancer was chemo-refractory, received focal radiation plus CTLA-4 blockade with ipilimumab. Generated by immunoSEQ multiplex PCR, the TCRdb table keeps only in-frame clones and is missing some. The table shows approximately 82,000 clones, with about 85% occurring only once. To note about this clone: Its antigen is still unknown.

The clonotype comes from a human donor with non-small cell lung cancer that progressed on radiotherapy plus ipilimumab. J is TRBJ2-1 and V is TRBV29-1; 14 bases are shared with TRBD2. This sample comprised peripheral blood, obtained from a patient treated with radiotherapy plus ipilimumab. CDR3 sequence reads: CSVCGAGTSGSDEQFF. Here the CDR3 DNA reads TGCAGCGTTTGTGGAGCCGGGACTAGCGGGAGTGATGAGCAGTTCTTC.